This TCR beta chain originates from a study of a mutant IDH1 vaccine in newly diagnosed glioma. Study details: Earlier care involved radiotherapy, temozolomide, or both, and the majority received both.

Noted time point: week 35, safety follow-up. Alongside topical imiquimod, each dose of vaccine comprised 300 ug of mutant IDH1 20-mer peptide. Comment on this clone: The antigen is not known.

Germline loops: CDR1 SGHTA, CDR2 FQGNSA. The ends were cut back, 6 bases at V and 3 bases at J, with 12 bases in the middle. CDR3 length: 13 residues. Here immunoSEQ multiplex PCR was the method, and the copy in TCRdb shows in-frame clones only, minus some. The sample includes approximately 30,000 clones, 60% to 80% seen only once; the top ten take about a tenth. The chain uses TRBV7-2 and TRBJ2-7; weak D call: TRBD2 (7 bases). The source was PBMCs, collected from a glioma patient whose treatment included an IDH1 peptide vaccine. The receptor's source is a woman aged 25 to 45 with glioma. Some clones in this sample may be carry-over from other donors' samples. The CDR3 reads CASSPRGGYEQYF. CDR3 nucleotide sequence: TGTGCCAGCAGTCCAAGGGGGGGCTACGAGCAGTACTTC.